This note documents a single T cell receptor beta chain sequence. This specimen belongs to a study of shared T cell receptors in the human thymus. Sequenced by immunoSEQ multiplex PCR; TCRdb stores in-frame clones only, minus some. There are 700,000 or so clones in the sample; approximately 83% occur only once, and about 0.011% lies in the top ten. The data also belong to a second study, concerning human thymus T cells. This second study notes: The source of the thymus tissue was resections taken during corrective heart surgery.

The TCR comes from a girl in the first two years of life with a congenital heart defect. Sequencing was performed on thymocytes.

CDR3 DNA sequence: TGTGCCAGCACTATGGGCTCGGGGGAGTGCTATGGCTACACCTTC. It yields the protein CASTMGSGECYGYTF. This chain connects TRBV6-9 to TRBJ1-2; tentatively, D is TRBD1 (5 bases). V was pared by 7 bases and J by 4 bases, with 19 bases between. The CDR3 extends over 15 amino acids. The germline gives CDR1 MNHGY, CDR2 SVAAGI.